Detailed here is one T cell receptor (beta chain). Its antigen is undetermined. This sample is drawn from a study of human T cells and chemical hapten exposure. Study-wide points: Expanded TCRs showed more large CDR3 clusters than pre-sensitization or healthy control sets.

From the RACE reads, TCRdb called clonotypes with MiXCR, one entry per CDR3 protein. Of about 190,000 distinct CDR3 sequences detected, about 22% appear once; the ten largest clones hold 2.5%. Indicated time point: patch test 3, about 24 weeks after DPC sensitization. Treatment here: therapeutic diphenylcyclopropenone sensitization with weekly scalp DPC. Germline loops: CDR1 ENHRY, CDR2 SYGVKD. The length of the CDR3 is 15 residues. Trimming removed 0 bases from V and 7 bases from J; junction bases left unmatched: 5. V gene TRBV10-3 combines with J gene TRBJ1-2, with 10 bases fitting TRBD1. This sample comprised whole blood, obtained in connection with sensitization to the hapten diphenylcyclopropenone (DPC). This receptor was obtained from a woman between 40 and 50 years old with alopecia areata. Some clones in this sample may be carry-over from other donors' samples. This CDR3 reads CAISESYGTGAGYTF. Written as DNA, the CDR3 is TGTGCCATCAGTGAGTCTTACGGGACAGGGGCTGGCTACACCTTC.